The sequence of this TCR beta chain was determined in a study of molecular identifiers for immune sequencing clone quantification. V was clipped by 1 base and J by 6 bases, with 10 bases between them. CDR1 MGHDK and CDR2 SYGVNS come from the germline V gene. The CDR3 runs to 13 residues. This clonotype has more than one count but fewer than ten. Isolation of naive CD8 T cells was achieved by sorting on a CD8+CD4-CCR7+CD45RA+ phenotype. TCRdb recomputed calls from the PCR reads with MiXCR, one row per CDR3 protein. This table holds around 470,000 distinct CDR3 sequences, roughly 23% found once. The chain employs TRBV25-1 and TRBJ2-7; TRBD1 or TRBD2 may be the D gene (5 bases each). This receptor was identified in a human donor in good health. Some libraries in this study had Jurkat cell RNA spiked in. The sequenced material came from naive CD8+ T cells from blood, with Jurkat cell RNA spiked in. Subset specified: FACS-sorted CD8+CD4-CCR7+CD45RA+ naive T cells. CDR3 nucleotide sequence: TGTGCCAGCAGTGAATCCGGGACCTTCGAGCAGTACTTC. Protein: CASSESGTFEQYF.